This paragraph reports one T cell receptor beta chain. Antigen unknown. TCRdb's copy holds only in-frame clones and misses some; the assay was immunoSEQ multiplex PCR. The sample lists roughly 400,000 clones; around 91% were seen once. The data derive from a study of Ad26.COV2.S vaccination and SARS-CoV-2 variants. Germline V lookup: CDR1 SGDLS, CDR2 YYNGEE. This CDR3 is built from 12 residues. Trimming removed 3 bases at V and 4 bases at J, with 6 bases between. General observations from the study: Vaccine recipients and placebo recipients showed similar non-spike TCR breadth.

Treatment in this sample: about 20 received Ad26.COV2.S at low or high dose, single or two shots; a few received placebo; per-sample allocation not given. Samples came from day 63 after the first vaccine or placebo injection. An adult aged 18-55 years in Boston served as the donor. Sequencing used peripheral blood, obtained in a trial of Ad26.COV2.S vaccine versus placebo. The TCR was taken from a person aged 18-60 years who received the Ad26.COV2.S COVID-19 vaccine or a placebo. The chain links TRBV9 to TRBJ2-3, with D hard to call. CDR3 in DNA: TGTGCCAGCAGCGCTCAGCCAGATACGCAGTATTTT. Protein: CASSAQPDTQYF.